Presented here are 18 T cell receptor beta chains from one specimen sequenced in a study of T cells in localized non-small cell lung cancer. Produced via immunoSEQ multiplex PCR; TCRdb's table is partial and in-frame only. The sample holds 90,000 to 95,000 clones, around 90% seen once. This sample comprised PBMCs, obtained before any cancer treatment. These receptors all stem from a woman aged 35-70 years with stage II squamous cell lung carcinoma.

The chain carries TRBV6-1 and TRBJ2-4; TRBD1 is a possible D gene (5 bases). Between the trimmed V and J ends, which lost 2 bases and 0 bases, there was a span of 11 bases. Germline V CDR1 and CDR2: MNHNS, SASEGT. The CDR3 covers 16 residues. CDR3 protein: CASSELQGVAKNIQYF. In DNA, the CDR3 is TGTGCCAGCAGTGAACTTCAAGGGGTAGCCAAAAACATTCAGTACTTC.

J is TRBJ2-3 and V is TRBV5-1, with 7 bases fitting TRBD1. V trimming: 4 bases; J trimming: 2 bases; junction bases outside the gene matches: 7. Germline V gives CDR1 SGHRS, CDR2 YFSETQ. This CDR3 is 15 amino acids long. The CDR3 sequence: CASSRTGGATDTQYF. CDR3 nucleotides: TGCGCCAGCAGCCGGACAGGCGGTGCCACAGATACGCAGTATTTT.

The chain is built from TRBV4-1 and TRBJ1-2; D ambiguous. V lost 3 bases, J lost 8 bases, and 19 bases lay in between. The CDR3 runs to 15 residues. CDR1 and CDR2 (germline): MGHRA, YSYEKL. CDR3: CASSHLTGRSGGYTF. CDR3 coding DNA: TGCGCCAGCAGCCACCTTACCGGGAGATCGGGAGGCTACACCTTC.

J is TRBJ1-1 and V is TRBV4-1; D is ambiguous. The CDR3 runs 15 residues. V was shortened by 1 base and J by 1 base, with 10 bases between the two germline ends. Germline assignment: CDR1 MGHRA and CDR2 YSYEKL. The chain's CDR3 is CASSQAENRNTEAFF. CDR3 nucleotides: TGCGCCAGCAGCCAAGCTGAAAACCGGAACACTGAAGCTTTCTTT.

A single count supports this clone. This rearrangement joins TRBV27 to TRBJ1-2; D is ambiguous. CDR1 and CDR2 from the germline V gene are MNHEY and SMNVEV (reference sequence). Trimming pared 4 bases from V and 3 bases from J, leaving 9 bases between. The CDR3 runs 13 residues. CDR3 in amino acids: CASSSSEYYGYTF. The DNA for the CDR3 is TGTGCCAGCAGTTCGTCAGAGTACTATGGCTACACCTTC.

In DNA form, the CDR3 reads TGTGCCAGCAGCGAGGCAATCACAGGGATGGGCGGGGAGCTGTTTTTT. Its translation is CASSEAITGMGGELFF. This chain links TRBV5-6 with TRBJ2-2, with a tentative D call TRBD1 (6 bases). V was pared by 4 bases and J by 7 bases, with 20 bases between. The germline V gene has CDR1 SGHDT and CDR2 YYEEEE. The CDR3 consists of 16 residues.

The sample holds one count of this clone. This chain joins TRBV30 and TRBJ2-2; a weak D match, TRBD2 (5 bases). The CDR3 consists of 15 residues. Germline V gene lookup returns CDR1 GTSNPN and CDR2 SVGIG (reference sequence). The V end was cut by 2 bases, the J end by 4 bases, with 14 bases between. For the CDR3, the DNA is TGTGCCTGGAGTTTCTTAAGCGGTCGCACCGGGGAGCTGTTTTTT. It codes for CAWSFLSGRTGELFF.

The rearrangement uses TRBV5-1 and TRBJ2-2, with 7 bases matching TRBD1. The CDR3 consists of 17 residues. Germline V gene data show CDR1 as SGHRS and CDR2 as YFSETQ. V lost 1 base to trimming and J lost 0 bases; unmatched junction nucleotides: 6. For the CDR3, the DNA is TGCGCCAGCAGCTTGATTCCGGGACAGCCGAACACCGGGGAGCTGTTTTTT. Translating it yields CASSLIPGQPNTGELFF. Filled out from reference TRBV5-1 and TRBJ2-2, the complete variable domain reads KAGVTQTPRYLIKTRGQQVTLSCSPISGHRSVSWYQQTPGQGLQFLFEYFSETQRNKGNFPGRFSGRQFSNSRSEMNVSTLELGDSALYLCASSLIPGQPNTGELFFGEGSRLTVL.

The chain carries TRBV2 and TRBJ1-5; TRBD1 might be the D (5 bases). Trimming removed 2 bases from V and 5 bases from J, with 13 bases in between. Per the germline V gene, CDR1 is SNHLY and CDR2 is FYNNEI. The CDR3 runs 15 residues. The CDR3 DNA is TGTGCCAGCAGTGAATGGCAGGGCGGCGATCAGCCCCAGCATTTT. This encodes CASSEWQGGDQPQHF.

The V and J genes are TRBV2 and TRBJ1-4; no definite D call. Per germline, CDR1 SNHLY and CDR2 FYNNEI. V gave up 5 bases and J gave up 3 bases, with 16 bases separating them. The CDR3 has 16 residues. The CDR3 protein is CASSPGTKVANEKLFF. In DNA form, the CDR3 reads TGTGCCAGCAGTCCGGGCACAAAGGTGGCTAATGAAAAACTGTTTTTT.

CDR3 nucleotides: TGTGCCAGCAGCTTTACGGGACGGAGCTCTGGAAACACCATATATTTT. Translation gives CASSFTGRSSGNTIYF. V and J are TRBV5-6 and TRBJ1-3; TRBD1 is a possible D gene (5 bases). Deletions cut 2 bases from V and 0 bases from J, with 12 bases between. The CDR3 is 16 amino acids. The V gene's germline CDR1 is SGHDT and CDR2 YYEEEE.

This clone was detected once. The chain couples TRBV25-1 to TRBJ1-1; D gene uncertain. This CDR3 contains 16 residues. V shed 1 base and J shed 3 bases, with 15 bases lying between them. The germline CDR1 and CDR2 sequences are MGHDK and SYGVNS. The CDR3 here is CASSESRNRRDTEAFF. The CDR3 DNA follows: TGTGCCAGCAGTGAATCCAGAAACCGGAGGGACACTGAAGCTTTCTTT.

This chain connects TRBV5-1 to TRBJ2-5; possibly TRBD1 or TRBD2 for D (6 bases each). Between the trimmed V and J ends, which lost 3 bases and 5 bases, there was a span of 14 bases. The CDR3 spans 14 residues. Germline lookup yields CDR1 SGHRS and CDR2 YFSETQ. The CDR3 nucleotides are TGCGCCAGCAGCTCGGGGGCTTTACAGGAGACCCAGTACTTC. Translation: CASSSGALQETQYF.

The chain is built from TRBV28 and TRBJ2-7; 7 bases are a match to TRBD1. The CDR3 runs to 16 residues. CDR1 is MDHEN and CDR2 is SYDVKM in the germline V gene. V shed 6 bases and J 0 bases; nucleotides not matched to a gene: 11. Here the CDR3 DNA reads TGTGCCAGCAGCCTCGCCAGGGCAGGGGGCTCCTACGAGCAGTACTTC. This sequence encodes CASSLARAGGSYEQYF. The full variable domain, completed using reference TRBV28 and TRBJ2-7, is DVKVTQSSRYLVKRTGEKVFLECVQDMDHENMFWYRQDPGLGLRLIYFSYDVKMKEKGDIPEGYSVSREKKERFSLILESASTNQTSMYLCASSLARAGGSYEQYFGPGTRLTVT.

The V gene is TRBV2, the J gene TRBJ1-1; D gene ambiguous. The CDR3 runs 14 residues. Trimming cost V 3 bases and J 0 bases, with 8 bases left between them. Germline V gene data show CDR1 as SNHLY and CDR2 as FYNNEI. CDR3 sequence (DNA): TGTGCCAGCAGTGACGGGGAGATGAACACTGAAGCTTTCTTT. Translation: CASSDGEMNTEAFF.

The CDR3 spells CASSLAGFGTEAFF. CDR3 DNA sequence: TGCGCCAGCAGCTTGGCAGGGTTCGGCACTGAAGCTTTCTTT. The chain uses TRBV5-1 and TRBJ1-1; possibly TRBD1 for D (5 bases). Germline lookup yields CDR1 SGHRS and CDR2 YFSETQ. This CDR3 contains 14 residues. The V end was cut by 0 bases, the J end by 4 bases, with 10 bases between.

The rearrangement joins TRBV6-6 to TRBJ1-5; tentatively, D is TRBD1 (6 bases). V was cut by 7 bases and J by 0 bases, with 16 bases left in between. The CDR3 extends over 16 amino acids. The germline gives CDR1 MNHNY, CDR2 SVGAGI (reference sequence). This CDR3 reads CASTGPGGLSNQPQHF. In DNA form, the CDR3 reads TGTGCCAGCACCGGTCCGGGGGGCCTTAGCAATCAGCCCCAGCATTTT.

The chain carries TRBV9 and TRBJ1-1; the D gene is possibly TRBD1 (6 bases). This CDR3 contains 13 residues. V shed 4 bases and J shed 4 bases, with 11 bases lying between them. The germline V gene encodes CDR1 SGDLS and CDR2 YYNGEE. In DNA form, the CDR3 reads TGTGCCAGCAGCAAACAGGGCGGCACTGAAGCTTTCTTT. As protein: CASSKQGGTEAFF.